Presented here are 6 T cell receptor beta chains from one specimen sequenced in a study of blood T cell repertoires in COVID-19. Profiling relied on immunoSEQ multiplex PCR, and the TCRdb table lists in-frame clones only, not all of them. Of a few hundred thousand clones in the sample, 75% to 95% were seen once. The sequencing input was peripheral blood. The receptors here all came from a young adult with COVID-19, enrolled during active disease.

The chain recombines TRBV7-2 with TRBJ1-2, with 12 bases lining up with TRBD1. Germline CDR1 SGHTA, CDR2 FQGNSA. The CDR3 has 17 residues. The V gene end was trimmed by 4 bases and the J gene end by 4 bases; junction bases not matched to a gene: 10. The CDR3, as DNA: TGTGCCAGCAGCTCGCGTCCGGGACAGGGGGCTGCCTATGGCTACACCTTC. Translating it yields CASSSRPGQGAAYGYTF.

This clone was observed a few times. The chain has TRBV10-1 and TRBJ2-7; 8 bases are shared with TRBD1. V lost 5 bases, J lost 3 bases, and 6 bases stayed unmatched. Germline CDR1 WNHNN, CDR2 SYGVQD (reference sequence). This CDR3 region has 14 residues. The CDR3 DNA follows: TGCGCCAGCAGTAGTACCGGGACAGGCTACGAGCAGTACTTC. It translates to CASSSTGTGYEQYF.

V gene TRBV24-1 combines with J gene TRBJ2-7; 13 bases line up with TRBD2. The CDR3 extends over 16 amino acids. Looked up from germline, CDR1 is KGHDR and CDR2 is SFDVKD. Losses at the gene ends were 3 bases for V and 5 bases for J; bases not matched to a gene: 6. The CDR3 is CATSDRTSGRLNEQYF. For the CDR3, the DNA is TGTGCCACCAGTGATAGGACTAGCGGGAGACTTAACGAGCAGTACTTC.

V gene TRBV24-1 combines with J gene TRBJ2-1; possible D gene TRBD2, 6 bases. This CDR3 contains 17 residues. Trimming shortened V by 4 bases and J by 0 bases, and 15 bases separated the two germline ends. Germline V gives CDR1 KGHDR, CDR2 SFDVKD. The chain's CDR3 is CATSDSLGGSSYNEQFF. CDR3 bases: TGTGCCACCAGTGACTCCCTTGGGGGGAGCTCCTACAATGAGCAGTTCTTC.

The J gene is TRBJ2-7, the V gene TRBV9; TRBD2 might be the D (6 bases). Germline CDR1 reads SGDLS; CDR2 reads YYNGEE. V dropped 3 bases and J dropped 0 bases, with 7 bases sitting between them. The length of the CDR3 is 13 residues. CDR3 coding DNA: TGTGCCAGCAGCGGGACTACCTCCTACGAGCAGTACTTC. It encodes CASSGTTSYEQYF.

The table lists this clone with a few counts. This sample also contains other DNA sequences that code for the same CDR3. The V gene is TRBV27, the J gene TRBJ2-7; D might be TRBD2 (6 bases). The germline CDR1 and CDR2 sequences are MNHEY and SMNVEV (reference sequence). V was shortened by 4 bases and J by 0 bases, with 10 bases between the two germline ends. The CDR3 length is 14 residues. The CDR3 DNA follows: TGTGCCAGCAGTTACTCGGGAGCCTCCTACGAGCAGTACTTC. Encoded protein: CASSYSGASYEQYF.